This T cell receptor (beta chain) derives from a study of technical replicates of blood from several donors. V lost 0 bases and J lost 8; bases outside the gene matches: 5. Germline lookup yields CDR1 SGDLS and CDR2 YYNGEE. This CDR3 is 14 amino acids long. Profiled with immunoSEQ multiplex PCR; TCRdb holds only in-frame clones, not every one. The sample records about 82,000 clones, 90% to 95% being singletons. The sample consisted of T cells isolated from PBMCs. The genes are TRBV9 and TRBJ2-1; 7 bases match TRBD2. This receptor was taken from a human donor in good health. The CDR3: CASSVGGGSYEQFF. The CDR3 DNA reads TGTGCCAGCAGCGTAGGGGGCGGGAGCTATGAGCAGTTCTTC.